Each of the 20 T cell receptor beta chains below was sequenced from the same sample in a study of blood T cell repertoires in COVID-19. TCRdb keeps only in-frame clones here, not all; method: immunoSEQ multiplex PCR. Of about 180,000 clones listed, 70% to 90% are singletons. The specimen sequenced was peripheral blood. The receptors shown here come from a man in his fifties or sixties with acute or convalescent COVID-19.

V gene TRBV2 combines with J gene TRBJ1-4; maybe TRBD1 (6 bases). Trimming left V 7 bases short and J 6 bases short, with 15 bases between. Germline CDR1 is SNHLY and CDR2 is FYNNEI. The CDR3 runs to 14 residues. CDR3 sequence (DNA): TGTGCCAGCACAACCGGGACAACAGATGAAAAACTGTTTTTT. Residues: CASTTGTTDEKLFF.

The genes are TRBV28 and TRBJ1-1; maybe TRBD1 (5 bases). This CDR3 region has 17 residues. Germline values: CDR1 MDHEN, CDR2 SYDVKM. The germline V and J ends were trimmed by 9 bases and 0 bases, with 23 bases remaining between them. The CDR3: CARKAGGRSGMNTEAFF. In DNA form, the CDR3 reads TGTGCCAGGAAGGCGGGGGGTCGGTCGGGGATGAACACTGAAGCTTTCTTT. Filled out from reference TRBV28 and TRBJ1-1, the complete variable domain reads DVKVTQSSRYLVKRTGEKVFLECVQDMDHENMFWYRQDPGLGLRLIYFSYDVKMKEKGDIPEGYSVSREKKERFSLILESASTNQTSMYLCARKAGGRSGMNTEAFFGQGTRLTVV.

This sequence joins TRBV28 and TRBJ2-2; 12 bases are shared with TRBD2. CDR3 length: 18 amino acids. Germline CDR1 and CDR2: MDHEN and SYDVKM. Trimming at V came to 5 bases and at J to 7 bases, leaving 14 bases not matched to a gene. CDR3 amino acids: CASSPPGLAGGPVGELFF. For the CDR3, the DNA is TGTGCCAGCAGTCCCCCCGGGCTAGCGGGAGGGCCCGTCGGGGAGCTGTTTTTT.

V is TRBV5-1 and J is TRBJ2-5, with no clear D. Trimming removed 0 bases at V and 2 bases at J, with 11 bases between. CDR1 and CDR2 (germline): SGHRS, YFSETQ. CDR3 size: 15 residues. The CDR3 spells CASSLGFYSQETQYF. CDR3 bases: TGCGCCAGCAGCTTGGGGTTCTACAGTCAAGAGACCCAGTACTTC. The variable domain in full, with the rest retrieved from reference TRBV5-1 and TRBJ2-5, is KAGVTQTPRYLIKTRGQQVTLSCSPISGHRSVSWYQQTPGQGLQFLFEYFSETQRNKGNFPGRFSGRQFSNSRSEMNVSTLELGDSALYLCASSLGFYSQETQYFGPGTRLLVL.

The genes are TRBV4-1 and TRBJ2-4, with D tentatively TRBD1 (6 bases). The CDR3 runs 17 residues. CDR1 is MGHRA and CDR2 is YSYEKL in the germline V gene. V lost 1 base, J lost 4 bases, and 17 bases lay in between. CDR3 bases: TGCGCCAGCAGCCAAGGGTCAATGAGGGACACTAAAAACATTCAGTACTTC. Translating gives CASSQGSMRDTKNIQYF.

This sequence joins TRBV6-5 and TRBJ2-3, with 9 bases identical to TRBD1. This CDR3 has 15 amino acids. The V and J ends lost 6 bases and 3 bases, in that order; junction bases with no gene match: 7. The germline V gene encodes CDR1 MNHEY and CDR2 SVGAGI. CDR3 sequence (DNA): TGTGCCAGCAGCCTGGGGGACAGGGTTACAGATACGCAGTATTTT. Translated: CASSLGDRVTDTQYF.

This chain connects TRBV3-1 (or the pseudogene TRBV3-2) to TRBJ2-1; TRBD2 matches 10 bases. This CDR3 comprises 16 residues. V shed 5 bases, J shed 5 bases, and the junction held 9 bases outside the gene matches. Looked up from germline, CDR1 is LGHDT and CDR2 is YNNKEL (reference sequence). This CDR3 reads CASSATAGGSHNEQFF. For the CDR3, the DNA is TGTGCCAGCAGCGCCACAGCGGGAGGGTCTCACAATGAGCAGTTCTTC.

CDR3 in amino acids: CASSYSEGANEQFF. The CDR3 DNA sequence: TGTGCCAGCAGTTACTCGGAGGGGGCAAATGAGCAGTTCTTC. The J gene is TRBJ2-1, the V gene TRBV6-5; D is perhaps TRBD1 (7 bases). The CDR3 has 14 amino acids. Germline values: CDR1 MNHEY, CDR2 SVGAGI. Trimming cost V 0 bases and J 7 bases, with 10 bases left between them.

Only one count was recorded for this clone. The chain couples TRBV10-3 to TRBJ1-2; 8 nucleotides agree with TRBD1. The J segment lost 4 bases and the V segment lost 5 bases, leaving 6 bases of the junction unmatched. The germline V gene has CDR1 ENHRY and CDR2 SYGVKD. The CDR3 runs 14 residues. The CDR3 nucleotides are TGTGCCATCAGTTTCGAAACAGGGGGCTATGGCTACACCTTC. The encoded protein is CAISFETGGYGYTF.

The chain recombines TRBV6-5 with TRBJ2-2; a weak D match, TRBD1 (5 bases). The CDR3 is 15 residues long. V lost 7 bases, J lost 3 bases, and 15 bases lay in between. Germline V gene lookup returns CDR1 MNHEY and CDR2 SVGAGI. This chain's CDR3 is CASIRTTRDTGELFF. For the CDR3, the DNA is TGTGCCAGCATCCGGACAACCAGGGACACCGGGGAGCTGTTTTTT.

The CDR3 protein is CASSILATGELFF. The DNA of the CDR3 is TGTGCCAGTTCGATATTGGCCACCGGGGAGCTGTTTTTT. J is TRBJ2-2 and V is TRBV19; D is unclear. This CDR3 region has 13 residues. Trimming pared 8 bases from V and 4 bases from J, leaving 11 bases between. Germline CDR1 LNHDA, CDR2 SQIVND (reference sequence).

V usage is TRBV5-1 and J usage is TRBJ2-3; possibly TRBD2 for D (6 bases). This CDR3 has 14 residues. Germline lookup yields CDR1 SGHRS and CDR2 YFSETQ. With 5 bases removed from V and 0 bases from J, the gap between germline ends came to 10 bases. In DNA, the CDR3 is TGCGCCAGCAGTGGAGGGCCCAGCACAGATACGCAGTATTTT. It encodes CASSGGPSTDTQYF. Full variable domain (outside the CDR3, taken from reference TRBV5-1 and TRBJ2-3): KAGVTQTPRYLIKTRGQQVTLSCSPISGHRSVSWYQQTPGQGLQFLFEYFSETQRNKGNFPGRFSGRQFSNSRSEMNVSTLELGDSALYLCASSGGPSTDTQYFGPGTRLTVL.

The gene calls are TRBV4-2 and TRBJ2-7; D may be TRBD2 (7 bases). Germline values: CDR1 LGHNA, CDR2 YNFKEQ. This CDR3 is built from 16 residues. Trimming left V 0 bases short and J 2 bases short, with 14 bases between. The CDR3 nucleotides read TGTGCCAGCAGCCAAGAGGGGGGCGGGAGCCCCTACGAGCAGTACTTC. Protein sequence: CASSQEGGGSPYEQYF.

The chain recombines TRBV3-1 (or the pseudogene TRBV3-2) with TRBJ1-2, with D possibly matching TRBD1 (6 bases). Germline-derived CDR1 and CDR2 are LGHDT and YNNKEL (reference sequence). Deletions cut 3 bases from V and 8 bases from J, with 13 bases between. There are 13 residues in the CDR3. The DNA of the CDR3 is TGTGCCAGCAGCCATTCAGGGGCACAGGGCTACACCTTC. Its protein product is CASSHSGAQGYTF.

This clone has more than one count but fewer than ten. The V and J genes are TRBV5-1 and TRBJ1-2, with D possibly matching TRBD1 (6 bases). Germline V gene sequence: CDR1 SGHRS, CDR2 YFSETQ. The CDR3 contains 13 residues. V was shortened by 7 bases and J by 0 bases, with 10 bases between the two germline ends. This CDR3 is CASRQDTNYGYTF. The CDR3 DNA is TGCGCCAGCCGACAGGACACTAACTATGGCTACACCTTC. The full variable domain, completed using reference TRBV5-1 and TRBJ1-2, is KAGVTQTPRYLIKTRGQQVTLSCSPISGHRSVSWYQQTPGQGLQFLFEYFSETQRNKGNFPGRFSGRQFSNSRSEMNVSTLELGDSALYLCASRQDTNYGYTFGSGTRLTVV.

The J gene is TRBJ2-7, the V gene TRBV12-5; the D is unclear. CDR3 length equals 13 residues. V was pared by 5 bases and J by 4 bases, with 12 bases between. Per germline, CDR1 LGHNT and CDR2 FRNRAP. The CDR3 sequence: CASGPPDGYEQYF. The DNA of the CDR3 is TGTGCTAGTGGTCCTCCAGACGGGTACGAGCAGTACTTC.

This clone was seen just once. This chain connects TRBV10-3 to TRBJ1-1; the D is unclear. There are 15 residues in the CDR3. V lost 1 base and J lost 4, with 13 bases in between. The germline CDR1 and CDR2 sequences are ENHRY and SYGVKD. For the CDR3, the DNA is TGTGCCATCAGTGAGTTGGGAGAGTCAAGCACTGAAGCTTTCTTT. The encoded protein is CAISELGESSTEAFF.

The chain joins TRBV19 to TRBJ1-2, with TRBD1 identical over 10 bases. V lost 6 bases and J lost 7; bases outside the gene matches: 2. There are 12 residues in the CDR3. Germline-derived CDR1 and CDR2 are LNHDA and SQIVND (reference sequence). In nucleotides, the CDR3 is TGTGCCAGTAGCCGGGACAGGGGTGGCTACACCTTC. Encoded protein: CASSRDRGGYTF.

The rearrangement links TRBV4-1 to TRBJ2-2, with 8 bases fitting TRBD2. CDR1 is MGHRA, CDR2 YSYEKL, per germline. The CDR3 is 16 residues long. The junction had 3 bases not matched to a gene; V was cut back by 3 bases and J by 0 bases. CDR3 protein: CASSQASGPNTGELFF. For the CDR3, the DNA is TGCGCCAGCAGCCAGGCTAGCGGGCCGAACACCGGGGAGCTGTTTTTT.

This chain joins TRBV5-1 and TRBJ2-1; the D gene is possibly TRBD2 (5 bases). There are 15 residues in the CDR3. Deletions cut 2 bases from V and 0 bases from J, with 9 bases between. Germline CDR1 reads SGHRS; CDR2 reads YFSETQ. In DNA form, the CDR3 reads TGCGCCAGCAGCTTACTAGAGAGCTCCTACAATGAGCAGTTCTTC. This encodes CASSLLESSYNEQFF.